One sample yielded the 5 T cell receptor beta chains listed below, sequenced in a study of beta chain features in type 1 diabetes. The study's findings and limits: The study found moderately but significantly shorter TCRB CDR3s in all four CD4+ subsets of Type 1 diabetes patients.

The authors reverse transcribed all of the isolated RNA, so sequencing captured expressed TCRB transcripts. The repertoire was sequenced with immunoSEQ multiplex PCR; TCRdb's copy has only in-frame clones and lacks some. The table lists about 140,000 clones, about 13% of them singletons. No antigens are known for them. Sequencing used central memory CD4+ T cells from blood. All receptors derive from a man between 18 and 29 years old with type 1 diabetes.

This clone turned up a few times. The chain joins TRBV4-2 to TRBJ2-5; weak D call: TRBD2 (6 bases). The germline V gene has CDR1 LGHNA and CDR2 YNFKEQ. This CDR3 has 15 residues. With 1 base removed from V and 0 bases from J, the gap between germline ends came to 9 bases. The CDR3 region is CASSQGTSHQETQYF. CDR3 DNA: TGTGCCAGCAGCCAAGGAACTAGCCACCAAGAGACCCAGTACTTC.

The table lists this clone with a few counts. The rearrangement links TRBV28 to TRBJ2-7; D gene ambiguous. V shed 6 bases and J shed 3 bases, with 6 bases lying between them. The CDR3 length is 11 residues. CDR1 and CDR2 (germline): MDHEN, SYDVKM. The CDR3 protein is CASSRDYEQYF. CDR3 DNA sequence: TGTGCCAGCAGCCGCGACTACGAGCAGTACTTC.

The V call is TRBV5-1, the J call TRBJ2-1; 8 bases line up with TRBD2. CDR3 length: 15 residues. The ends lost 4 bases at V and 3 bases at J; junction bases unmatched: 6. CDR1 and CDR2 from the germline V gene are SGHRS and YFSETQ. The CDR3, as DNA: TGCGCCAGCAGCCCGGGACTAGAGAGCTACAATGAGCAGTTCTTC. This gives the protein CASSPGLESYNEQFF.

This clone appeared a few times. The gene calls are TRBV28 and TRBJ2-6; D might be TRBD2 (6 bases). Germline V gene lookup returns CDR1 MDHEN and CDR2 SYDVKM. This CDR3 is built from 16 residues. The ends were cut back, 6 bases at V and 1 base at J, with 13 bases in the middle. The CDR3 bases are TGTGCCAGCAGCCCCGGGAGTGCATCTGGGGCCAACGTCCTGACTTTC. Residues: CASSPGSASGANVLTF.

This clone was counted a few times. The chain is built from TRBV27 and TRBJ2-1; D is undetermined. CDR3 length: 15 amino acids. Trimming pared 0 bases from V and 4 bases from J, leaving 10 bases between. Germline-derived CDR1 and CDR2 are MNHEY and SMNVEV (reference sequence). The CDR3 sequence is CASSLSDGLYNEQFF. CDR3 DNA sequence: TGTGCCAGCAGTTTATCGGACGGCTTATACAATGAGCAGTTCTTC.